This T cell receptor beta chain originates from a study of OX40 agonist ivuxolimab in advanced cancers. For the study at large: Ivuxolimab was delivered to patients intravenously every 2 weeks at doses spanning 0.01 to 10 mg/kg.

Trimming left V 5 bases short and J 3 bases short, with 17 bases between. The CDR3 contains 16 residues. CDR1 SGHVS and CDR2 FQNEAQ come from the germline V gene. Profiling relied on immunoSEQ multiplex PCR, and the TCRdb table lists in-frame clones only, not all of them. The data hold 70,000 to 85,000 clones, with approximately 81% observed a single time. The sample here was CD4+ or CD8+ T cells sorted from blood, taken in a trial of the OX40 agonist ivuxolimab. The chain couples TRBV7-8 to TRBJ2-1; no clear D gene. The TCR originated in an adult with an advanced solid tumor such as melanoma, head and neck, liver or kidney cancer. CDR3 loop: CASSPIPGRVYNEQFF. DNA for the CDR3: TGTGCCAGCAGCCCAATACCGGGTCGGGTCTACAATGAGCAGTTCTTC.